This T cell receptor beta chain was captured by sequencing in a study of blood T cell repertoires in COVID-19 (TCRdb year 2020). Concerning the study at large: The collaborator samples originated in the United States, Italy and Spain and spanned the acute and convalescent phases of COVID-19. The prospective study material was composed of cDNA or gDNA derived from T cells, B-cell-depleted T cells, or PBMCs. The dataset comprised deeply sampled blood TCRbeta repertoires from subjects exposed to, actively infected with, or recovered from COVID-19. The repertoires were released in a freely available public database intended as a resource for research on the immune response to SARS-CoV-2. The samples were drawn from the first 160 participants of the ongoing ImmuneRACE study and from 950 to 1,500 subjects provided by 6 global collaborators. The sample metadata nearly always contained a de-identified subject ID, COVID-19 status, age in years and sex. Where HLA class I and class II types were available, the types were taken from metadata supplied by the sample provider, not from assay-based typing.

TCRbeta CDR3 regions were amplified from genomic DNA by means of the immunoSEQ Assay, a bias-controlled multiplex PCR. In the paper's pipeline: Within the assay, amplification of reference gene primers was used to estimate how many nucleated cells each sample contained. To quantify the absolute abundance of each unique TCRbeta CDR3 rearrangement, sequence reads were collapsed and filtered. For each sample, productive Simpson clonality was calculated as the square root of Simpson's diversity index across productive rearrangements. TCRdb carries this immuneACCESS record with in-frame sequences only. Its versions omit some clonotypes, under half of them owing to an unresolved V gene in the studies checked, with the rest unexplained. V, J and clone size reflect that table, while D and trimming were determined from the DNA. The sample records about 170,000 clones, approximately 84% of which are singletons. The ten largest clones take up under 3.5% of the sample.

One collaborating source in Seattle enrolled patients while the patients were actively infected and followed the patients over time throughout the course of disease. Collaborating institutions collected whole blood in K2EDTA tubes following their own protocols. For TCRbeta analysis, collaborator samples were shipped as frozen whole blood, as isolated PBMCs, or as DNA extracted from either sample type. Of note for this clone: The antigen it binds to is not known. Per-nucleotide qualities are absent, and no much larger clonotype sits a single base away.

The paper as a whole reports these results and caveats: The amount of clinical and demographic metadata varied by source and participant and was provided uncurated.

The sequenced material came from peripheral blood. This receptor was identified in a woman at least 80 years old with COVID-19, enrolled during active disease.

The CDR3 in this case is CASSIELAEYQETQYF. The bases are TGTGCCAGTAGTATAGAGCTAGCGGAGTACCAAGAGACCCAGTACTTC. The chain links TRBV19 with TRBJ2-5; 7 junctional bases match TRBD2. Inclusive of the bounding cysteine and phenylalanine, the CDR3 is 16 residues long. Only the CDR3 portion is preserved as DNA: 48 bases, with reading frame beginning at the first base. Unmatched junction bases come to 4, with V trimmed by 0 bases and J by 0 bases. CDR1 is given as LNHDA and CDR2 as SQIVND, both from the germline V gene (reference sequence). Supplemented by the reference TRBV19 and TRBJ2-5 proteins around the CDR3, the complete variable domain is DGGITQSPKYLFRKEGQNVTLSCEQNLNHDAMYWYRQDPGQGLRLIYYSQIVNDFQKGDIAEGYSVSREKKESFPLTVTSAQKNPTAFYLCASSIELAEYQETQYFGPGTRLLVL.